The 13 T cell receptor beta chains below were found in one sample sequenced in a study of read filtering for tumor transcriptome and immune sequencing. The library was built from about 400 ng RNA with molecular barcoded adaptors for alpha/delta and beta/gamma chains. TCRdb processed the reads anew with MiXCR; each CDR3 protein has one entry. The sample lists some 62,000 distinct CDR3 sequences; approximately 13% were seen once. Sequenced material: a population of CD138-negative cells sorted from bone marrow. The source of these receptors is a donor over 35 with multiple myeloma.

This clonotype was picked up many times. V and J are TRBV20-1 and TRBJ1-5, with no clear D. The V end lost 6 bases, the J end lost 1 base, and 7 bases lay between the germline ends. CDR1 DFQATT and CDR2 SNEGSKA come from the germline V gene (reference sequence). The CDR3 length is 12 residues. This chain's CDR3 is CSATPSNQPQHF. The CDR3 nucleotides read TGCAGTGCAACCCCCAGCAATCAGCCCCAGCATTTT.

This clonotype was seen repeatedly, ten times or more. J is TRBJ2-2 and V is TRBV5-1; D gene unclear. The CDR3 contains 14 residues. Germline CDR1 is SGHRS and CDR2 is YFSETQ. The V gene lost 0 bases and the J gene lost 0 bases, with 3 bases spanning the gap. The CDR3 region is CASSLVPNTGELFF. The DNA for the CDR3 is TGCGCCAGCAGCTTGGTCCCGAACACCGGGGAGCTGTTTTTT. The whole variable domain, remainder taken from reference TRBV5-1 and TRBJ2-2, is KAGVTQTPRYLIKTRGQQVTLSCSPISGHRSVSWYQQTPGQGLQFLFEYFSETQRNKGNFPGRFSGRQFSNSRSEMNVSTLELGDSALYLCASSLVPNTGELFFGEGSRLTVL.

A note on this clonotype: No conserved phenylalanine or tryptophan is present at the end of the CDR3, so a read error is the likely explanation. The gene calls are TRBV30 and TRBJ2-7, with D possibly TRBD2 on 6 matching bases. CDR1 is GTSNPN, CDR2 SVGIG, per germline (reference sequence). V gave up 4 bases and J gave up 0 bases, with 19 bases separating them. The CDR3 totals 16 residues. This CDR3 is CAWTPGWSGLSYEQYS. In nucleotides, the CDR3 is TGTGCCTGGACCCCCGGCTGGAGCGGGCTCTCCTACGAGCAGTACTCT.

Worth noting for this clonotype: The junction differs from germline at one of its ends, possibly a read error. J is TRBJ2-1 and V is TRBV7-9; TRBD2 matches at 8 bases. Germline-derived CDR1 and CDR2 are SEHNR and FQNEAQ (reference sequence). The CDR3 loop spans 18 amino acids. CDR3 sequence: CASGLGSLLAGWNNEQFF. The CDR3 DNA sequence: TGTGCCAGCGGCTTAGGCAGCTTGCTAGCGGGTTGGAACAATGAGCAGTTCTTC.

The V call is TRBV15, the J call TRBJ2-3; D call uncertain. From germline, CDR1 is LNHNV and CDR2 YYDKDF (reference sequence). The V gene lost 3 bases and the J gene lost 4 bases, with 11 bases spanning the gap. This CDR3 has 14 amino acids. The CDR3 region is CATSRGADADTQYF. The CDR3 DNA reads TGTGCCACCAGCAGGGGCGCAGACGCAGATACGCAGTATTTT. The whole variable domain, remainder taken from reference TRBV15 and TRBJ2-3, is DAMVIQNPRYQVTQFGKPVTLSCSQTLNHNVMYWYQQKSSQAPKLLFHYYDKDFNNEADTPDNFQSRRPNTSFCFLDIRSPGLGDTAMYLCATSRGADADTQYFGPGTRLTVL.

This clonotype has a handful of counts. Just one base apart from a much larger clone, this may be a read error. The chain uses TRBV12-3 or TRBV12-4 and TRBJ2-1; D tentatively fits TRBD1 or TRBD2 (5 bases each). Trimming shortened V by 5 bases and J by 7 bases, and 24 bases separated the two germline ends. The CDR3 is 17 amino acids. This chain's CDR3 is CASSPSLLGVVWNEQFF. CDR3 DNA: TGTGCCAGCAGTCCCTCCTTGCTGGGGGTGGTCTGGAATGAGCAGTTCTTC.

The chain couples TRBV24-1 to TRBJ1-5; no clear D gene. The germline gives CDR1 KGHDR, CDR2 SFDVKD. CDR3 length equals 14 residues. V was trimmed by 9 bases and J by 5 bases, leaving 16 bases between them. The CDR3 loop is CATGENRTYQPQHF. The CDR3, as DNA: TGTGCCACCGGGGAGAACAGAACGTATCAGCCCCAGCATTTT.

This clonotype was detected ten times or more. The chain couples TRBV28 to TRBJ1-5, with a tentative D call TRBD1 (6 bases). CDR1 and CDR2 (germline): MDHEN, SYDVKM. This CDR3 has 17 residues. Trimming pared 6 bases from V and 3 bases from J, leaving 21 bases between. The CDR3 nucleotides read TGTGCCAGCAGGAAAGGCCAGGGGCCCAGCCTCAATCAGCCCCAGCATTTT. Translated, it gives CASRKGQGPSLNQPQHF.

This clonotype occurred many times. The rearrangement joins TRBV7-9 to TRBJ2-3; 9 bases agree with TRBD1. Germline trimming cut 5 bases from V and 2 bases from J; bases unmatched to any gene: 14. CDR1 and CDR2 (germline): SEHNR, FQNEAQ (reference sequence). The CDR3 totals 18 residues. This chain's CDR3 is CASSPSAPGQGVTDTQYF. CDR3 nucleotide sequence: TGTGCCAGCAGCCCCAGCGCCCCGGGACAGGGTGTCACAGATACGCAGTATTTT.

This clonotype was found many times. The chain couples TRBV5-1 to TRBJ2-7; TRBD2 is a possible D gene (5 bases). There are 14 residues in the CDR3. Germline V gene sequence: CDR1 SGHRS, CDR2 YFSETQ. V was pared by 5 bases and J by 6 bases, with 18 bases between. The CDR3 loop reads CASSLTTAVPEQYF. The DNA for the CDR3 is TGCGCCAGCAGTCTGACTACCGCGGTCCCCGAGCAGTACTTC.

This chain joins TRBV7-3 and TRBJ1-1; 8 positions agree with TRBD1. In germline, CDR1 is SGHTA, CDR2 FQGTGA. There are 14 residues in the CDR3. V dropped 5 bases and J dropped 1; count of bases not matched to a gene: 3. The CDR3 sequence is CASSGGTGNTEAFF. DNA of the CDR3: TGTGCCAGCAGCGGGGGGACAGGGAACACTGAAGCTTTCTTT.

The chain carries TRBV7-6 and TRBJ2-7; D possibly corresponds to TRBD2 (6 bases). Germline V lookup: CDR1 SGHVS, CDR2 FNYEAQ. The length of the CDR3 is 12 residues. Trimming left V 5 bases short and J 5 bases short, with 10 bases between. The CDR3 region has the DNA TGTGCCAGCAGCCAGTGCGGGGACGAGCAGTACTTC. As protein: CASSQCGDEQYF.

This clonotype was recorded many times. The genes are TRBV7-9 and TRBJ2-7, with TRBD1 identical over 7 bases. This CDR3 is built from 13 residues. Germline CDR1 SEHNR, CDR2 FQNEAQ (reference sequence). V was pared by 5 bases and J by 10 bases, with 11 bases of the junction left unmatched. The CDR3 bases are TGTGCCAGCAGCCAAGGGGGACAGACTTTTCAGTACTTC. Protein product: CASSQGGQTFQYF.